The 5 T cell receptor beta chains below come from one sample, sequenced in a study of cytomegalovirus exposure and HLA in healthy donors. Primers: 60 Vbeta forward and 13 Jbeta reverse. The repertoire was sequenced with immunoSEQ multiplex PCR; TCRdb's copy has only in-frame clones and lacks some. The sample lists 130,000 to 150,000 clones; 78% were seen once. The sequenced sample consisted of PBMCs. Source of these receptors: a female donor in good health and CMV-seronegative.

The chain links TRBV19 to TRBJ2-7; TRBD2 aligns across 7 bases. Unmatched junction bases numbered 14, after V lost 1 base and J lost 2 bases. Germline CDR1 is LNHDA and CDR2 is SQIVND (reference sequence). The CDR3 consists of 18 residues. CDR3 sequence (DNA): TGTGCCAGTAGTATAGTCGGGGGGAGTGGAGCGGACACCTACGAGCAGTACTTC. This translates into CASSIVGGSGADTYEQYF.

This clone was observed a handful of times. The rearrangement uses TRBV30 and TRBJ2-3; D possibly corresponds to TRBD2 (6 bases). Per the germline V gene, CDR1 is GTSNPN and CDR2 is SVGIG (reference sequence). Trimming took 0 bases from V and 5 from J, leaving 18 bases between them. The CDR3 is made up of 16 amino acids. The CDR3 DNA sequence: TGTGCCTGGAGTGTAAGGGCAGGGACTGGGGGAGATACGCAGTATTTT. Translated: CAWSVRAGTGGDTQYF.

CDR3 residues: CSVRDSGLAGGRGETQYF. CDR3 DNA: TGCAGCGTCCGGGACAGCGGACTAGCGGGGGGTCGGGGAGAGACCCAGTACTTC. The chain joins TRBV29-1 to TRBJ2-5, with 14 nucleotides matching TRBD2. Trimming cost V 6 bases and J 4 bases; bases outside gene matches: 16. The CDR3 covers 18 residues. Germline V gives CDR1 SQVTM, CDR2 ANQGSEA.

The V and J genes are TRBV6-6 and TRBJ2-5, with 8 bases fitting TRBD2. The end of the DNA is better explained by TRBJ2-7, so the J call may be wrong. The germline V gene has CDR1 MNHNY and CDR2 SVGAGI (reference sequence). The CDR3 is 14 amino acids. CDR3 amino acids: CASSSSGRGYEQYF. The CDR3 DNA sequence: TGTGCCAGCAGCTCCTCCGGGAGGGGTTACGAGCAGTACTTC.

This chain joins TRBV30 and TRBJ2-7; D remains ambiguous. The CDR3 spans 14 residues. Germline V lookup: CDR1 GTSNPN, CDR2 SVGIG (reference sequence). V lost 3 bases and J lost 5, with 17 bases in between. DNA for the CDR3: TGTGCCTGGAGCTCCCTCCCCATTGAGCACGAGCAGTACTTC. Translation gives CAWSSLPIEHEQYF.